These T cell receptor beta chains were read from a single sample in a study of T cell responses to AZD1222 COVID-19 vaccine. The repertoire was sequenced with immunoSEQ multiplex PCR; TCRdb's copy has only in-frame clones and lacks some. The sample consists of roughly 140,000 clones, about 92% of them appearing once. The specimen comprised peripheral blood, sampled on day 0 of AZD1222 vaccination. The receptors originated from an adult in good health. The CDR3 runs from the conserved cysteine through the conserved F or W. Each record gives: J gene, V gene, D gene, CDR3 DNA, CDR3 protein. A D gene is named only where the DNA matches it firmly.

J: TRBJ1-3
V: TRBV20-1
D: NA
DNA: TGCAGTGCTAGTTCGGGCAAGGCTGGAAACACCATATATTTT
CDR3: CSASSGKAGNTIYF

J: TRBJ1-5
V: TRBV5-1
D: NA
DNA: TGCGCCAGCAGCTTGGCTGGACGGAGCAATCAGCCCCAGCATTTT
CDR3: CASSLAGRSNQPQHF

J: TRBJ2-3
V: TRBV6-5
D: TRBD2
DNA: TGTGCCAGCAAGCGGGGGGGCAGCACAGATACGCAGTATTTT
CDR3: CASKRGGSTDTQYF

J: TRBJ1-1
V: TRBV18
D: NA
DNA: TGTGCCAGCTCACCTACCAGGACGTATGACACTGAAGCTTTCTTT
CDR3: CASSPTRTYDTEAFF

J: TRBJ2-7
V: TRBV12-3/TRBV12-4
D: NA
DNA: TGTGCCAGCAGTTTCAGGGCCCAATACGAGCAGTACTTC
CDR3: CASSFRAQYEQYF

J: TRBJ2-1
V: TRBV5-1
D: NA
DNA: TGCGCCAGCAGCTTGGTCGACGGGATCTACAATGAGCAGTTCTTC
CDR3: CASSLVDGIYNEQFF

J: TRBJ1-2
V: TRBV24-1
D: TRBD1
DNA: TGTGCCACCCCGAAGGGACAGGGGGTCAGGGGCTACACCTTC
CDR3: CATPKGQGVRGYTF

J: TRBJ1-5
V: TRBV29-1
D: NA
DNA: TGCAGCGCAGTAGAGAGCAGCAATCAGCCCCAGCATTTT
CDR3: CSAVESSNQPQHF

J: TRBJ2-7
V: TRBV5-1
D: TRBD2
DNA: TGCGCCAGCAGCTTGGGACTAGCGGAATTATACGAGCAGTACTTC
CDR3: CASSLGLAELYEQYF

J: TRBJ1-2
V: TRBV9
D: NA
DNA: TGTGCCAGCAGGGGAGACGGAAACTATGGCTACACCTTC
CDR3: CASRGDGNYGYTF

J: TRBJ2-6
V: TRBV7-3
D: NA
DNA: TGTGCCAGCAGCTTAAATTACCCTGGGGCCAACGTCCTGACTTTC
CDR3: CASSLNYPGANVLTF

J: TRBJ2-2
V: TRBV6-5
D: NA
DNA: TGTGCCAGCAGGCTAAGGCTAGCAAACACCGGGGAGCTGTTTTTT
CDR3: CASRLRLANTGELFF

J: TRBJ2-3
V: TRBV5-1
D: NA
DNA: TGCGCCAGCAGCCCTCCCTTAGCGGAGAGCACAGATACGCAGTATTTT
CDR3: CASSPPLAESTDTQYF